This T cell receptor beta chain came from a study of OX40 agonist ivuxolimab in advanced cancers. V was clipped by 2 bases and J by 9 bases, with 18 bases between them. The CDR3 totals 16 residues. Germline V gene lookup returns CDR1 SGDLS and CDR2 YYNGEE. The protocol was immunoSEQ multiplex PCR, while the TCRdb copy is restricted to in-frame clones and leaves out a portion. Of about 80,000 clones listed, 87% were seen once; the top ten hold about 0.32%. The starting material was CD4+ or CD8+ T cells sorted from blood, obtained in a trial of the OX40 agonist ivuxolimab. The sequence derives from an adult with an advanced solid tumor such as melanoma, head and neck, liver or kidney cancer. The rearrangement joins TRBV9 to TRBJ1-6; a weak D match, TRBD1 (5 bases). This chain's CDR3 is CASSVDPRAGTSPLHF. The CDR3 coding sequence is TGTGCCAGCAGCGTCGACCCGAGGGCAGGGACTTCACCCCTCCACTTT.